Below are 8 T cell receptor beta chains sequenced from a single sample in a study of T cell repertoires in cytomegalovirus infection. MiXCR, run by TCRdb on the reads, gives a single entry per CDR3 protein. The repertoire holds 200,000 to 300,000 distinct CDR3 sequences, with over 8% as singletons. The sequencing input was PBMCs. The receptors stem from a human donor in good health (CMV status not recorded). Some clones in this sample may be carry-over from other donors' samples.

This clonotype was seen only a few times. The chain employs TRBV15 and TRBJ2-3; TRBD2 is a possible D gene (5 bases). The CDR3 is 17 residues long. Trimming removed 1 base at V and 1 base at J, with 15 bases between. The V gene's germline CDR1 is LNHNV and CDR2 YYDKDF (reference sequence). CDR3 nucleotides: TGTGCCACCAGCAGAGTCTGGGCGGAGGTGGGCACAGATACGCAGTATTTT. Protein sequence: CATSRVWAEVGTDTQYF.

The chain recombines TRBV20-1 with TRBJ2-7, with D perhaps assigned TRBD1 or TRBD2 (6 bases each). V lost 1 base to trimming and J lost 2 bases, with 12 bases between them. Germline CDR1 DFQATT, CDR2 SNEGSKA (reference sequence). The CDR3 is 14 residues long. CDR3 nucleotide sequence: TGCAGTGCTAGAGTGGGGGGCGGCCCCTACGAGCAGTACTTC. The encoded protein is CSARVGGGPYEQYF.

Details on this clonotype: This may be a read error: a much more frequent sequence differs by one nucleotide. A read error is likely, as this CDR3 ends without the conserved phenylalanine or tryptophan. V is TRBV6-9 and J is TRBJ2-7, with D possibly matching TRBD2 (6 bases). Deletions cut 3 bases from V and 3 bases from J, with 15 bases between. The CDR3 has 15 amino acids. Per germline, CDR1 MNHGY and CDR2 SVAAGI. CDR3 sequence: CASSYGSGGLYEQYS. CDR3 DNA: TGTGCCAGCAGTTACGGGTCCGGGGGTCTCTACGAGCAGTACTCC.

This clonotype was detected many times. This chain connects TRBV5-5 to TRBJ2-7; the D call may be TRBD1 or TRBD2 (5 bases each). Trimming removed 0 bases from V and 4 bases from J, with 14 bases in between. The germline gives CDR1 SGHKS, CDR2 YYEKEE (reference sequence). The CDR3 extends over 15 amino acids. The CDR3 sequence: CASSLAGTAQYEQYF. DNA of the CDR3: TGTGCCAGCAGCTTGGCCGGGACGGCGCAGTACGAGCAGTACTTC.

This clonotype showed up many times. V and J are TRBV28 and TRBJ1-1, with D hard to call. Trimming left V 7 bases short and J 4 bases short, with 13 bases between. The CDR3 runs to 13 residues. The germline V gene encodes CDR1 MDHEN and CDR2 SYDVKM. In DNA form, the CDR3 reads TGTGCCAGCATTAGCCCCGGGATCACTGAAGCTTTCTTT. Its translation is CASISPGITEAFF.

The table lists this clonotype with a few counts. The rearrangement uses TRBV28 and TRBJ1-1; D possibly corresponds to TRBD1 (5 bases). The V gene's germline CDR1 is MDHEN and CDR2 SYDVKM. This CDR3 has 17 residues. The V end lost 3 bases, the J end lost 4 bases, and 21 bases lay between the germline ends. DNA for the CDR3: TGTGCCAGCAGTTTCCTAGGCGCTGGGGTTAGGGGCACTGAAGCTTTCTTT. This gives the protein CASSFLGAGVRGTEAFF.

The rearrangement links TRBV5-1 to TRBJ2-3; 7 nucleotides align to TRBD2. The J segment lost 5 bases and the V segment lost 0 bases, leaving 6 bases of the junction unmatched. CDR1 SGHRS and CDR2 YFSETQ come from the germline V gene. CDR3 length: 15 amino acids. The chain's CDR3 is CASSLGIQRGDTQYF. The CDR3 nucleotides are TGCGCCAGCAGCTTGGGGATCCAGCGGGGAGATACGCAGTATTTT.

This clonotype was counted a few times. The chain has TRBV4-3 and TRBJ1-1; no clear D gene. Germline V lookup: CDR1 LGHNA, CDR2 YSLEER. Trimming pared 0 bases from V and 1 base from J, leaving 6 bases between. This CDR3 is 14 amino acids long. The CDR3 bases are TGCGCCAGCAGCCAAGAGTACGCGAACACTGAAGCTTTCTTT. Residues: CASSQEYANTEAFF.